A single sample is the source of the 16 T cell receptor beta chains below, sequenced in a study of low-dose radiotherapy and immunotherapy resistance in tumors. TRAV- and TRBV-specific primers were used for first-strand cDNA, which covered alpha and beta chains. Using a constant-region primer together with a V-primer adapter, TCRs were subjected to 15 to 25 PCR cycles of amplification. TCRdb used MiXCR to reprocess the reads, holding one entry per CDR3 protein. This table has about 13,000 distinct CDR3 sequences, 60% appearing once. The receptors come from a human donor with advanced metastatic prostate, ovarian, gallbladder or colorectal cancer (not recorded which). This table probably holds off-target reads from a library built for another chain.

The chain carries TRBV12-3 or TRBV12-4 and TRBJ2-5; TRBD2 is a possible D gene (5 bases). V was trimmed by 8 bases and J by 5 bases, leaving 12 bases between them. The CDR3 runs to 12 residues. CDR3 bases: TGTGCCAGCTCTGCTAGCTTTGAGACCCAGTACTTC. This gives the protein CASSASFETQYF.

The chain's CDR3 is CSVEGFQARGEAFF. For the CDR3, the DNA is TGCAGCGTTGAAGGGTTTCAGGCGAGGGGTGAAGCTTTCTTT. This chain joins TRBV29-1 and TRBJ1-1; TRBD1 is a possible D gene (5 bases). With 1 base removed from V and 7 bases from J, the gap between germline ends came to 16 bases. The germline V gene encodes CDR1 SQVTM and CDR2 ANQGSEA. The CDR3 extends over 14 amino acids.

J is TRBJ2-7 and V is TRBV28, with 8 bases that match TRBD1. Germline CDR1 and CDR2: MDHEN and SYDVKM. CDR3 size: 15 residues. V trimming: 6 bases; J trimming: 4 bases; junction bases outside the gene matches: 11. CDR3 amino acids: CASSRQGLLNYEQYF. The CDR3 nucleotides read TGTGCCAGCAGCCGACAGGGGTTGCTCAATTACGAGCAGTACTTC.

The chain has TRBV20-1 and TRBJ2-6, with unresolved D. Germline loops: CDR1 DFQATT, CDR2 SNEGSKA (reference sequence). The CDR3 spans 14 residues. Trimming cost V 4 bases and J 0 bases, with 7 bases left between them. CDR3 loop: CSANRASGANVLTF. The CDR3 DNA is TGCAGTGCTAATAGAGCCTCTGGGGCCAACGTCCTGACTTTC.

This clonotype was recorded a few times. The J gene is TRBJ2-3, the V gene TRBV13; D unclear. CDR3 length: 13 amino acids. Germline CDR1 is PRHDT and CDR2 is FYEKMQ (reference sequence). The germline V and J ends were trimmed by 4 bases and 6 bases, with 11 bases remaining between them. In DNA, the CDR3 is TGTGCCAGCAGCTCAGCAACTCTGGATACGCAGTATTTT. Translated, it gives CASSSATLDTQYF.

This chain joins TRBV7-8 and TRBJ2-7; perhaps D is TRBD1 or TRBD2 (7 bases each). The germline CDR1 and CDR2 sequences are SGHVS and FQNEAQ. The CDR3 totals 18 residues. Trimming shortened V by 11 bases and J by 7 bases, and 36 bases separated the two germline ends. The CDR3 DNA sequence: TGTGCCGTAGTGCCGTGGGACAGAGGAGTGGGGAGGGCACTAGAGCAGTACTTC. This translates into CAVVPWDRGVGRALEQYF.

The V call is TRBV7-2, the J call TRBJ1-5, with a weak D call TRBD1 (6 bases). V was pared by 4 bases and J by 5 bases, with 12 bases between. The CDR3 length is 14 residues. Germline V gene lookup returns CDR1 SGHTA and CDR2 FQGNSA. The CDR3 region is CASSSGQLYQPQHF. Written as DNA, the CDR3 is TGTGCCAGCAGCTCTGGACAGCTCTATCAGCCCCAGCATTTT.

This clonotype has more than one count but fewer than ten. This chain uses TRBV6-6 with TRBJ1-5, with unresolved D. V was clipped by 3 bases and J by 4 bases, with 10 bases between them. This CDR3 has 14 amino acids. The V gene's germline CDR1 is MNHNY and CDR2 SVGAGI (reference sequence). CDR3 residues: CASSYISENQPQHF. The CDR3 DNA reads as TGTGCCAGCAGTTATATCTCAGAAAATCAGCCCCAGCATTTT.

This sequence joins TRBV6-5 and TRBJ1-2, with TRBD1 as a possible D gene (6 bases). Germline-derived CDR1 and CDR2 are MNHEY and SVGAGI. This CDR3 region has 15 residues. V dropped 2 bases and J dropped 7 bases, with 17 bases sitting between them. Here the CDR3 reads CASSYLGGLLSGYTF. CDR3 nucleotides: TGTGCCAGCAGTTACCTTGGGGGGCTCCTTTCTGGCTACACCTTC.

This clonotype occurred once. The chain couples TRBV13 to TRBJ2-1, with D possibly matching TRBD1 (5 bases). Germline CDR1 is PRHDT and CDR2 is FYEKMQ (reference sequence). V lost 5 bases to trimming and J lost 11 bases, with 19 bases between them. The CDR3 extends over 14 amino acids. CDR3 region: CASSQGPPTMKQFF. In DNA, the CDR3 is TGTGCCAGCAGCCAGGGCCCTCCTACAATGAAGCAGTTCTTC.

The V and J genes are TRBV7-2 and TRBJ1-5; D is undetermined. From germline, CDR1 is SGHTA and CDR2 FQGNSA. V dropped 1 base and J dropped 1 base, with 8 bases sitting between them. CDR3 length: 15 residues. The CDR3, as DNA: TGTGCCAGCAGCTTAGGCGGCAGGAGCAATCAGCCCCAGCATTTT. Protein product: CASSLGGRSNQPQHF.

The V call is TRBV6-8, the J call TRBJ2-7; 9 bases match TRBD1. Per the germline V gene, CDR1 is MNHGY and CDR2 is SAAAGT. The J segment lost 4 bases and the V segment lost 1 base, leaving 2 bases of the junction unmatched. The CDR3 is made up of 14 amino acids. The CDR3 sequence: CASSYLGQGYEQYF. CDR3 nucleotides: TGTGCCAGCAGTTACTTGGGACAGGGTTACGAGCAGTACTTC.

The rearrangement uses TRBV6-2 or TRBV6-3 and TRBJ2-1; 9 bases match TRBD2. V lost 6 bases and J lost 8; bases outside the gene matches: 11. The CDR3 contains 15 residues. Germline loops: CDR1 MNHEY, CDR2 SVGEGT. The CDR3 spells CASSSGLAGRYEQFF. The CDR3 region has the DNA TGTGCCAGCAGCTCAGGCCTAGCGGGAAGGTATGAGCAGTTCTTC.

This chain links TRBV4-1 with TRBJ2-7; D is perhaps TRBD1 (6 bases). Trimming left V 1 base short and J 6 bases short, with 13 bases between. The CDR3 is 14 residues long. Germline loops: CDR1 MGHRA, CDR2 YSYEKL. The CDR3 reads CASSQGYRASEQYF. CDR3 sequence (DNA): TGCGCCAGCAGCCAAGGCTACAGGGCAAGCGAGCAGTACTTC.

The rearrangement uses TRBV10-3 and TRBJ1-1, with D tentatively TRBD1 (5 bases). The V and J ends lost 0 bases and 4 bases respectively, with 9 bases between them. The germline V gene has CDR1 ENHRY and CDR2 SYGVKD. The CDR3 is 14 amino acids. CDR3 coding DNA: TGTGCCATCAGTGAGTCCGAAAGGGGCACTGAAGCTTTCTTT. Its translation: CAISESERGTEAFF.

This clonotype has more than one count but fewer than ten. The rearrangement joins TRBV11-2 to TRBJ2-1; D is perhaps TRBD2 (6 bases). The germline CDR1 and CDR2 sequences are SGHAT and FQNNGV. The V gene lost 3 bases and the J gene lost 11 bases, with 14 bases spanning the gap. The CDR3 spans 13 residues. CDR3 nucleotides: TGTGCCAGCAGCTTGGGGTTGGAGGGTAAGCAGTTCTTC. Translated: CASSLGLEGKQFF.